The 10 T cell receptor beta chains listed next were all sequenced from one sample in a study of a mutant IDH1 vaccine in newly diagnosed glioma. Clones were read by immunoSEQ multiplex PCR, and TCRdb kept only the in-frame ones, dropping some. The table records 20,000 or so clones, around 85% of them present only once. Noted time point: baseline, week 1 (first vaccination visit). Treatment denoted: pre-vaccination baseline after standard-of-care therapy. This material consisted of PBMCs, taken from a glioma patient treated with radiotherapy, temozolomide or both. Receptors were obtained from a man aged 35-49 years with glioma.

The V and J genes are TRBV5-1 and TRBJ1-2, with 7 bases identical to TRBD1. This CDR3 has 15 residues. J lost 0 bases, V lost 4 bases, and 6 bases had no gene match. Germline CDR1 and CDR2: SGHRS and YFSETQ. The chain's CDR3 is CASSLTGAANYGYTF. CDR3 bases: TGCGCCAGCAGCCTTACAGGGGCCGCTAACTATGGCTACACCTTC.

This chain connects TRBV14 to TRBJ2-7; perhaps TRBD1 as D (6 bases). The CDR3 has 12 residues. Germline CDR1 reads SGHDN; CDR2 reads FVKESK. V gave up 4 bases and J gave up 4 bases, with 8 bases separating them. CDR3 DNA: TGTGCCAGCAGCCCTACAGGGTACGAGCAGTACTTC. Translated: CASSPTGYEQYF.

V and J are TRBV29-1 and TRBJ2-2, with D unresolved. V shed 4 bases and J shed 1 base, with 13 bases lying between them. Germline V CDR1 and CDR2: SQVTM, ANQGSEA. The CDR3 covers 15 residues. Written as DNA, the CDR3 is TGCAGCGTTGCTCAGGCAGGCGTGAACACCGGGGAGCTGTTTTTT. Residues: CSVAQAGVNTGELFF.

This sequence joins TRBV5-6 and TRBJ1-2, with 8 bases aligning to TRBD1. Germline CDR1 SGHDT, CDR2 YYEEEE. This CDR3 has 13 residues. The ends lost 4 bases at V and 11 bases at J; junction bases unmatched: 10. CDR3 nucleotides: TGTGCCAGCAGCGCTACCGGGACAGGAGGTTACACCTTC. Translation gives CASSATGTGGYTF.

This chain links TRBV28 with TRBJ1-1; D unclear. The CDR3 runs 11 residues. Germline loops: CDR1 MDHEN, CDR2 SYDVKM. Written as DNA, the CDR3 is TGTGCGATCGAGGCGAACACTGAAGCTTTCTTT. Residues: CAIEANTEAFF.

The rearrangement uses TRBV6-1 and TRBJ1-2, with D hard to call. Trimming removed 0 bases from V and 6 bases from J, with 8 bases in between. The CDR3 is 13 amino acids. CDR1 and CDR2 (germline): MNHNS, SASEGT. The CDR3 DNA sequence: TGTGCCAGCAGTGAAGCGAGGACTAATGGCTACACCTTC. Its translation: CASSEARTNGYTF.

V and J are TRBV5-1 and TRBJ1-1, with 8 nucleotides matching TRBD1. The CDR3 is 13 residues long. V shed 4 bases, J shed 3 bases, and the junction held 2 bases outside the gene matches. Germline CDR1 is SGHRS and CDR2 is YFSETQ. The DNA of the CDR3 is TGCGCCAGCAGCGCGGACAGGGACACTGAAGCTTTCTTT. It encodes CASSADRDTEAFF.

This chain joins TRBV2 and TRBJ1-2; D is ambiguous. CDR3 length: 14 amino acids. Per the germline V gene, CDR1 is SNHLY and CDR2 is FYNNEI. The V gene lost 8 bases and the J gene lost 4 bases, with 17 bases spanning the gap. CDR3 protein: CASFQGRGSYGYTF. Here the CDR3 DNA reads TGTGCCAGCTTCCAAGGCCGGGGAAGCTATGGCTACACCTTC. The full variable domain, in which reference TRBV2 and TRBJ1-2 provide the parts outside the CDR3, is EPEVTQTPSHQVTQMGQEVILRCVPISNHLYFYWYRQILGQKVEFLVSFYNNEISEKSEIFDDQFSVERPDGSNFTLKIRSTKLEDSAMYFCASFQGRGSYGYTFGSGTRLTVV.

This sequence joins TRBV4-2 and TRBJ1-5; D call uncertain. V lost 0 bases, J lost 2 bases, and 8 bases lay in between. The CDR3 is made up of 15 amino acids. Germline CDR1 LGHNA, CDR2 YNFKEQ. CDR3 bases: TGTGCCAGCAGCCAAGATCACGGGGGCAATCAGCCCCAGCATTTT. Amino acids: CASSQDHGGNQPQHF.

The V call is TRBV6-5, the J call TRBJ2-7; no clear D. CDR3 length: 14 amino acids. V lost 2 bases to trimming and J lost 6 bases, with 14 bases between them. Germline V gene sequence: CDR1 MNHEY, CDR2 SVGAGI. In nucleotides, the CDR3 is TGTGCCAGCAGTTACCCGGGTCTCCCGGGCGAGCAGTACTTC. Its translation is CASSYPGLPGEQYF.